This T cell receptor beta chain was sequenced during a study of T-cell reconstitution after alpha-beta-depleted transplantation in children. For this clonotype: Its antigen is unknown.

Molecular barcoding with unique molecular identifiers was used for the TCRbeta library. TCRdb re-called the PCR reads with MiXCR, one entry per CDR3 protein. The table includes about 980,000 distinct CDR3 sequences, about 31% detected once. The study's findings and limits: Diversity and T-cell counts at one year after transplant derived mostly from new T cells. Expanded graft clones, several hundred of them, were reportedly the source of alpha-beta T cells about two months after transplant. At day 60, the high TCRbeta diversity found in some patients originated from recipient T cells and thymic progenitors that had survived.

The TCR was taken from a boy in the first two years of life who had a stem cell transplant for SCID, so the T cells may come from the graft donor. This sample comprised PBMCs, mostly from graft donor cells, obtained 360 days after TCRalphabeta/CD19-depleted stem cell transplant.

CDR3 coding DNA: TGCAGTGCGGCGCCGGGGGGAGATACGCAGTATTTT. This codes for CSAAPGGDTQYF. The rearrangement uses TRBV20-1 and TRBJ2-3, with 7 bases matching TRBD2. J was trimmed by 5 bases and V by 6 bases; bases with no gene match: 5. CDR1 is DFQATT, CDR2 SNEGSKA, per germline (reference sequence). The CDR3 is 12 residues long.